This TCR beta chain was recorded in a study of shared clonotypes between healthy human individuals. Libraries were prepared by immunoSEQ multiplex PCR; TCRdb keeps only in-frame clonotypes and omits some of them. The profile shows approximately 2,000,000 clones, around 90% of them singletons. The CDR3 extends over 16 amino acids. Looked up from germline, CDR1 is MNHNY and CDR2 is SVGAGI (reference sequence). The V gene end was trimmed by 5 bases and the J gene end by 7 bases; junction bases not matched to a gene: 11. This sequence was found in a man aged 18-30 years in good health. Some clones in this sample may be carry-over from other donors' samples. The V call is TRBV6-6, the J call TRBJ2-1; 10 positions agree with TRBD1. The sequencing input was naive CD4+ T cells from PBMCs. Subset reported: CD45RA+ positively selected. Here the CDR3 DNA reads TGTGCCAGCAGTCCCCCGACAGGGGGCTGGTTGAATGAGCAGTTCTTC. The encoded protein is CASSPPTGGWLNEQFF.